This TCR beta chain comes out of a study of T cell repertoires in cytomegalovirus infection. Study background: Public signatures in TCR beta pointed to CMV infection and matching HLA type. Study results and limitations: Carriage of CMV together with the relevant HLA was identifiable through cumulative public TCR beta family frequency.

As regards this clonotype: Its target is not known.

CDR1 and CDR2 (germline): MNHEY, SVGEGT. V was clipped by 2 bases and J by 3 bases; unmatched bases: 10. The length of the CDR3 is 17 residues. Each CDR3 protein gets one entry after TCRdb re-called the reads with MiXCR. The repertoire consists of around 900,000 distinct CDR3 sequences, with 31% occurring once and the leading ten covering roughly 13%. V is TRBV6-2 or TRBV6-3 and J is TRBJ2-3; 8 bases line up with TRBD1. The origin of this receptor is a human donor in good health (CMV status not recorded). Some clones in this sample may be carry-over from other donors' samples. The sequencing here drew on cultured CD8+ T cells from PBMCs, taken from culture after CMV antigen stimulation. Here the CDR3 DNA reads TGTGCCAGCAGTTACAGAGGAAGGGACAGGTTAACAGATACGCAGTATTTT. Translating gives CASSYRGRDRLTDTQYF.